A selection of T cell receptor beta chains follows, all from one sample in a study of T cell repertoires in cytomegalovirus infection. TCRdb fed the reads into MiXCR, producing one record per CDR3 protein. The sample gives about 360,000 distinct CDR3 sequences, 18% of which show up once; around 9.3% is in the top ten. Sample: PBMCs. Receptors originate from a human donor in good health (CMV status not recorded). Some clones in this sample may be carry-over from other donors' samples. Each CDR3 is given without its conserved first and last residue. The order of the fields is J gene, V gene, CDR3 protein.

TRBJ1-5 | TRBV12-3/TRBV12-4 | ASSLGRGEQH
TRBJ2-7 | TRBV6-2/TRBV6-3 | ASSRDGQGVAY
TRBJ1-1 | TRBV11-3 | ASSLETLNSKCTEAF
TRBJ2-7 | TRBV6-6 | ASSHSGSASEQY
TRBJ2-5 | TRBV5-1 | ASTARQIPQETQY
TRBJ2-4 | TRBV5-6 | ASSLWYGRDIH
TRBJ2-1 | TRBV19 | ASSGRQGASYNEQF
TRBJ1-5 | TRBV4-1 | ASSQDGHYSNQPQH
TRBJ2-7 | TRBV10-3 | AISESGGRSSSYEQY
TRBJ2-3 | TRBV7-9 | ASSPPGQGATDTQY
TRBJ2-7 | TRBV5-8 | ASSRPRGSSYEQY